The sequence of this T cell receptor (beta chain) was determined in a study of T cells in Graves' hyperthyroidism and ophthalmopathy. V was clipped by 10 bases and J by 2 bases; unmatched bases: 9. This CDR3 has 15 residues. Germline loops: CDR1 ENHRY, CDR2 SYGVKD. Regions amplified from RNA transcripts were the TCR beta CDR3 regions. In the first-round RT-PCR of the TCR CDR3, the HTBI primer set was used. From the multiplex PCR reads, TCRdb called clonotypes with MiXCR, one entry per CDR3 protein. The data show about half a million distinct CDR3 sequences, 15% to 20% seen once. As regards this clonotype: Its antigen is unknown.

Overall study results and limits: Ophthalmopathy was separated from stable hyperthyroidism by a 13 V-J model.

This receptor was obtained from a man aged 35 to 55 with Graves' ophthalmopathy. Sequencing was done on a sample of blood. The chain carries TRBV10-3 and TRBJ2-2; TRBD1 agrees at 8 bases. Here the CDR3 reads CASGAGTGNTGELFF. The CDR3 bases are TGTGCCAGCGGCGCCGGGACAGGAAACACCGGGGAGCTGTTTTTT.